This T cell receptor (beta chain) derives from a study of control samples from healthy donors and cancer patients. Trimming took 5 bases from V and 8 from J, leaving 12 bases between them. The CDR3 consists of 12 residues. Germline V CDR1 and CDR2: SGHTA, FQGNSA. Profiled with immunoSEQ multiplex PCR; TCRdb holds only in-frame clones, not every one. The sample comprises approximately 150,000 clones, 93% of which are singletons, and roughly 5.7% rests with the top ten. Material: blood. This clonotype originated in a man between 18 and 35 years old in good health. The chain recombines TRBV7-2 with TRBJ2-5; D might be TRBD2 (5 bases). The CDR3 reads CASSLLRGTQYF. DNA for the CDR3: TGTGCCAGCAGCCTCCTTCGGGGAACCCAGTACTTC.